The 20 T cell receptor beta chains below come from one sample, sequenced in a study of post-analysis software for immune sequencing data. Study findings and constraints: Controls had lower frequencies than patients of 4 or 5 TRBV segments, which included TRBV5-6, TRBV5-1 and TRBV20-1.

Every TCR beta cDNA library bore unique molecular identifiers. TCRdb reanalysed the PCR reads using MiXCR and keeps one entry per CDR3 protein. The data show fewer than 850,000 distinct CDR3 sequences, with 30% seen just once and approximately 0.55% held by the top ten. For these TCRs, the target antigens are not known. The sequencing input was blood. Every receptor here comes from a girl aged 10 to 17 with multiple sclerosis.

For this clonotype: The junction departs from the called germline gene at one end, perhaps through a read error. The chain links TRBV20-1 to TRBJ1-2, with a tentative D call TRBD1 (5 bases). The CDR3 covers 11 residues. Germline V gene sequence: CDR1 DFQATT, CDR2 SNEGSKA (reference sequence). CDR3 sequence: CGARDVRGYTF. The DNA of the CDR3 is TGCGGTGCTAGGGACGTCCGTGGCTACACCTTC.

This clonotype has just a few counts. This chain connects TRBV28 to TRBJ2-6, with a possible D match to TRBD1 (6 bases). The V gene lost 4 bases and the J gene lost 3 bases, with 10 bases spanning the gap. CDR3 length: 15 residues. Germline V gives CDR1 MDHEN, CDR2 SYDVKM. DNA of the CDR3: TGTGCCAGCAGTTCACCAGGGGTTGGGGCCAACGTCCTGACTTTC. Translated: CASSSPGVGANVLTF.

The chain couples TRBV29-1 to TRBJ2-6, with 11 bases matching TRBD1. With 6 bases clipped from V and 0 bases from J, the junction kept 4 bases outside the gene matches. Germline CDR1 SQVTM, CDR2 ANQGSEA. The CDR3 sequence is 16 residues long. CDR3 sequence (DNA): TGCAGCGTCTTCGGGACAGGGGGCTCTGGGGCCAACGTCCTGACTTTC. It translates to CSVFGTGGSGANVLTF.

This clonotype was seen many times. The chain carries TRBV10-3 and TRBJ2-7, with 9 bases fitting TRBD1. After removal of 6 bases from V and 3 bases from J, the junction contained 3 bases not matched to a gene. There are 13 residues in the CDR3. CDR1 is ENHRY, CDR2 SYGVKD, per germline. The CDR3 here is CAIRGDRDYEQYF. As DNA, the CDR3 is TGTGCCATCAGGGGGGACAGGGACTACGAGCAGTACTTC.

The table lists this clonotype with a few counts. This rearrangement joins TRBV9 to TRBJ2-1; the D call may be TRBD1 or TRBD2 (7 bases each). Trimming cost V 0 bases and J 2 bases, with 18 bases left between them. This CDR3 is built from 18 residues. Germline V lookup: CDR1 SGDLS, CDR2 YYNGEE. The chain's CDR3 is CASSVGGEGAAPYNEQFF. The DNA of the CDR3 is TGTGCCAGCAGCGTAGGAGGGGAGGGGGCTGCACCCTACAATGAGCAGTTCTTC.

This clonotype occurred many times. This chain uses TRBV10-3 with TRBJ2-3; TRBD1 is a possible D gene (6 bases). CDR1 ENHRY and CDR2 SYGVKD come from the germline V gene. This CDR3 is built from 12 residues. Trimming removed 9 bases from V and 9 bases from J, with 16 bases in between. CDR3 amino acids: CAIAWTEDTQYF. CDR3 bases: TGTGCCATTGCTTGGACAGAGGACACGCAGTATTTT.

The chain employs TRBV18 and TRBJ2-1; D is undetermined. The germline V and J ends were trimmed by 8 bases and 7 bases, with 18 bases remaining between them. Germline V gives CDR1 KGHSH, CDR2 LQKENI. CDR3 length equals 14 residues. CDR3 DNA: TGTGCCAGCGTGGGTGATATAACCGGGAATGAGCAGTTCTTC. Its translation is CASVGDITGNEQFF.

This clonotype appeared a few times. CDR3 DNA: TGTGCCAGCAGTGCATACCGAACTGAAGCTTTCTTT. Amino acid sequence: CASSAYRTEAFF. J is TRBJ1-1 and V is TRBV12-3 or TRBV12-4, with D unclear. The CDR3 contains 12 residues. Trimming took off 5 bases at V and 5 bases at J, with 9 bases between the two ends.

This clonotype has only a few counts. The CDR3 sequence is CASSSTGPNTEAFF. CDR3 nucleotide sequence: TGTGCCAGCAGTTCGACAGGGCCGAACACTGAAGCTTTCTTT. V and J are TRBV12-3 or TRBV12-4 and TRBJ1-1; 7 positions match TRBD1. The V and J ends lost 4 bases and 1 base, in that order; junction bases with no gene match: 3. CDR3 length equals 14 residues.

This clonotype was counted a few times. This rearrangement joins TRBV7-9 to TRBJ2-1; D unresolved. Trimming pared 5 bases from V and 3 bases from J, leaving 11 bases between. This CDR3 contains 14 residues. Looked up from germline, CDR1 is SEHNR and CDR2 is FQNEAQ (reference sequence). CDR3 residues: CASSPPRNYNEQFF. The CDR3 DNA is TGTGCCAGCAGCCCCCCTAGGAACTACAATGAGCAGTTCTTC.

The rearrangement joins TRBV5-1 to TRBJ2-7; TRBD2 matches 12 bases. V trimming: 0 bases; J trimming: 4 bases; junction bases outside the gene matches: 29. This CDR3 is 24 amino acids long. Germline loops: CDR1 SGHRS, CDR2 YFSETQ. This chain's CDR3 is CASSLVTVGGQQLAGGLEPYEQYF. DNA for the CDR3: TGCGCCAGCAGCTTGGTCACCGTTGGGGGTCAGCAACTAGCGGGAGGCCTTGAACCGTACGAGCAGTACTTC.

The sample holds many counts of this clonotype. The gene calls are TRBV7-9 and TRBJ2-7; D uncertain. Looked up from germline, CDR1 is SEHNR and CDR2 is FQNEAQ (reference sequence). The CDR3 totals 12 residues. With 5 bases removed from V and 0 bases from J, the gap between germline ends came to 5 bases. This CDR3 reads CASSLISYEQYF. The CDR3, as DNA: TGTGCCAGCAGCCTCATCTCCTACGAGCAGTACTTC.

The rearrangement uses TRBV7-9 and TRBJ1-4; D remains ambiguous. The V end lost 1 base, the J end lost 6 bases, and 3 bases lay between the germline ends. The V gene's germline CDR1 is SEHNR and CDR2 FQNEAQ (reference sequence). CDR3 length equals 12 residues. CDR3 sequence (DNA): TGTGCCAGCAGCTTAGATGATGAAAAACTGTTTTTT. Its protein product is CASSLDDEKLFF.

The chain recombines TRBV6-6 with TRBJ1-4; 9 bases match TRBD1. J gave up 9 bases and V 6 bases, and 5 bases lay outside the gene matches. Germline lookup yields CDR1 MNHNY and CDR2 SVGAGI (reference sequence). The CDR3 length is 13 residues. The CDR3: CASRLGTGQKLFF. In nucleotides, the CDR3 is TGTGCCAGCAGACTCGGGACAGGGCAAAAACTGTTTTTT.

This chain connects TRBV5-1 to TRBJ2-5; 7 bases are shared with TRBD1. With V trimmed by 4 bases and J by 2 bases, 5 bases remained unmatched. Germline V gene sequence: CDR1 SGHRS, CDR2 YFSETQ. This CDR3 has 14 residues. The CDR3 region is CASSMGTAQETQYF. In DNA form, the CDR3 reads TGCGCCAGCAGCATGGGGACAGCTCAAGAGACCCAGTACTTC.

In the case of this clonotype: Germline is not matched at one junction end, which may reflect a read error. V gene TRBV7-2 combines with J gene TRBJ2-7; D is possibly TRBD1 (7 bases). This CDR3 has 13 residues. Germline V gene lookup returns CDR1 SGHTA and CDR2 FQGNSA. The CDR3 nucleotides read TGTGCCAGCAGCTTAGTCGGCGGGACAGAGCGGTACTTC. Amino acids: CASSLVGGTERYF.

V gene TRBV3-1 combines with J gene TRBJ2-3; 12 nucleotides align to TRBD1. After removal of 4 bases from V and 4 bases from J, the junction contained 3 bases not matched to a gene. There are 15 residues in the CDR3. Germline assignment: CDR1 LGHDT and CDR2 YNNKEL (reference sequence). The CDR3: CASSPWDRGPDTQYF. As DNA, the CDR3 is TGTGCCAGCAGCCCATGGGACAGGGGGCCAGATACGCAGTATTTT.

The table lists this clonotype with a count of one. The chain couples TRBV20-1 to TRBJ2-2; D not certain. Germline V CDR1 and CDR2: DFQATT, SNEGSKA (reference sequence). There are 12 residues in the CDR3. V lost 1 base to trimming and J lost 8 bases, with 8 bases between them. Here the CDR3 reads CSARVPGGELFF. As DNA, the CDR3 is TGCAGTGCTAGAGTCCCCGGGGGGGAGCTGTTTTTT.

The chain joins TRBV12-3 or TRBV12-4 to TRBJ1-5; D is unresolved. The ends were cut back, 3 bases at V and 6 bases at J, with 9 bases in the middle. CDR3 length equals 13 residues. The CDR3 loop is CASSFALLQPQHF. In nucleotides, the CDR3 is TGTGCCAGCAGTTTTGCATTGCTTCAGCCCCAGCATTTT.

This clonotype was found a few times. V gene TRBV10-3 combines with J gene TRBJ2-7; 8 bases align to TRBD1. J gave up 5 bases and V 7 bases, and 10 bases lay outside the gene matches. This CDR3 region has 14 residues. CDR1 is ENHRY and CDR2 is SYGVKD in the germline V gene. The CDR3 sequence is CAITGQAGVHEQYF. The CDR3 DNA is TGTGCCATCACGGGACAGGCAGGGGTCCACGAGCAGTACTTC.